This TCR beta chain was sequenced in a study of blood T cell repertoires in COVID-19. As for the study in general: Spain, Italy and the United States supplied samples that represented acute and convalescent COVID-19. PBMCs, B-cell-depleted T cells, or T cells provided the cDNA or gDNA that made up the material.

Per the authors' pipeline: Reference gene primer amplification yielded estimated nucleated cell counts. The repertoire was sequenced with immunoSEQ multiplex PCR; TCRdb's copy has only in-frame clones and lacks some. V and J calls and clone size are copied from that table; D and trimming were computed from the DNA. The sample contains 250,000 to 300,000 clones, approximately 86% of which appear only once. With 8 bases removed from V and 7 bases from J, the gap between germline ends came to 14 bases. The CDR3 extends over 12 amino acids. Germline lookup yields CDR1 SNHLY and CDR2 FYNNEI. This clone showed up just once.

The source is a man aged 18-30 years with active or convalescent COVID-19. The chain couples TRBV2 to TRBJ1-2; possible D gene TRBD1, 5 bases. The sequenced material came from peripheral blood. CDR3 region: CASSGHTSGYTF. Here the CDR3 DNA reads TGTGCCAGCTCAGGACACACGAGTGGCTACACCTTC.